Listed below are T cell receptor beta chains from one sample, sequenced in a study of blood T cells in healthy people across ages. TCRdb called the 5' RACE reads again in MiXCR, with one record for every CDR3 protein. This sample has under 950,000 distinct CDR3 sequences, with 20% to 25% found just once. The specimen sequenced was blood. The receptors come from a man aged 65 to 79 in good health. The CDR3 runs from the conserved cysteine through the conserved F or W. D genes are given only for firm matches. Size is omitted from some rows. Given values are once, few, many or a class for expanded clones.

J gene: TRBJ2-4
clone size: NA
V gene: TRBV3-1
D gene: TRBD2
CDR3 protein: CASSQLGNGLAGAKNIQYF
CDR3 DNA: TGTGCCAGCAGCCAGTTAGGCAATGGACTAGCGGGAGCCAAAAACATTCAGTACTTC

J gene: TRBJ2-5
clone size: few
V gene: TRBV7-2
D gene: TRBD1
CDR3 protein: CASSRGTGRQETQYF
CDR3 DNA: TGTGCCAGCAGCCGGGGGACAGGGAGACAAGAGACCCAGTACTTC

J gene: TRBJ1-5
clone size: few
V gene: TRBV7-9
D gene: TRBD1
CDR3 protein: CASSFGDRGHSDQPQHF
CDR3 DNA: TGTGCCAGCAGCTTCGGGGACAGGGGGCATTCCGATCAGCCCCAGCATTTT

J gene: TRBJ1-2
clone size: NA
V gene: TRBV5-1
D gene: TRBD1
CDR3 protein: CASSFDREGGYTF
CDR3 DNA: TGCGCCAGCAGCTTCGACAGGGAAGGCGGCTACACCTTC

J gene: TRBJ1-2
clone size: NA
V gene: TRBV5-1
D gene: NA
CDR3 protein: CASSWSTGLFDGYTF
CDR3 DNA: TGCGCCAGCAGCTGGTCGACAGGACTCTTTGATGGCTACACCTTC

J gene: TRBJ1-5
clone size: NA
V gene: TRBV12-3/TRBV12-4
D gene: TRBD1
CDR3 protein: CASSRDRGHQPQHF
CDR3 DNA: TGTGCCAGCAGTAGGGACAGGGGCCATCAGCCCCAGCATTTT

J gene: TRBJ2-1
clone size: NA
V gene: TRBV20-1
D gene: TRBD2
CDR3 protein: CSAPRLAGFSEQFF
CDR3 DNA: TGCAGTGCTCCCCGACTAGCGGGTTTTAGTGAGCAGTTCTTC

J gene: TRBJ1-2
clone size: few
V gene: TRBV7-9
D gene: NA
CDR3 protein: CASSPLVGVNYGYTF
CDR3 DNA: TGTGCCAGCAGCCCGCTGGTGGGAGTTAACTATGGCTACACCTTC

J gene: TRBJ2-3
clone size: NA
V gene: TRBV28
D gene: NA
CDR3 protein: CASSSEWLAQYF
CDR3 DNA: TGTGCCAGCAGTTCTGAATGGCTGGCGCAGTATTTT

J gene: TRBJ2-3
clone size: NA
V gene: TRBV20-1
D gene: NA
CDR3 protein: CSARPGLLAGWADTQYF
CDR3 DNA: TGCAGTGCCCGACCAGGACTCCTCGCGGGTTGGGCGGATACGCAGTATTTT

J gene: TRBJ2-7
clone size: few
V gene: TRBV5-6
D gene: NA
CDR3 protein: CASSLGAREQYF
CDR3 DNA: TGTGCCAGCAGCTTGGGGGCTCGCGAGCAGTACTTC

J gene: TRBJ1-2
clone size: NA
V gene: TRBV2
D gene: NA
CDR3 protein: CASIYPGDYGYTF
CDR3 DNA: TGTGCCAGCATATACCCTGGGGACTATGGCTACACCTTC

J gene: TRBJ2-1
clone size: few
V gene: TRBV6-6
D gene: NA
CDR3 protein: CASSYSTGPYEQFF
CDR3 DNA: TGTGCCAGCAGTTACTCGACTGGGCCATATGAGCAGTTCTTC

J gene: TRBJ2-1
clone size: few
V gene: TRBV7-3
D gene: TRBD1
CDR3 protein: CASSSTGGAGNEQFF
CDR3 DNA: TGTGCCAGCAGCTCGACAGGGGGCGCGGGGAATGAGCAGTTCTTC

J gene: TRBJ2-7
clone size: NA
V gene: TRBV12-3/TRBV12-4
D gene: NA
CDR3 protein: CASSSSDSISYEQYF
CDR3 DNA: TGTGCCAGCAGTTCATCTGACAGCATATCCTACGAGCAGTACTTC

J gene: TRBJ1-1
clone size: NA
V gene: TRBV4-1
D gene: TRBD1
CDR3 protein: CASSHPSGQGREAFF
CDR3 DNA: TGCGCCAGCAGCCATCCCTCGGGACAGGGTCGAGAAGCTTTCTTT

J gene: TRBJ1-1
clone size: few
V gene: TRBV29-1
D gene: NA
CDR3 protein: CSVAGPNTEAFF
CDR3 DNA: TGCAGCGTGGCTGGGCCCAACACTGAAGCTTTCTTT

J gene: TRBJ2-7
clone size: NA
V gene: TRBV28
D gene: NA
CDR3 protein: CASSRGYAYEQYF
CDR3 DNA: TGTGCCAGCAGTCGGGGGTATGCCTACGAGCAGTACTTC

J gene: TRBJ1-1
clone size: few
V gene: TRBV5-1
D gene: NA
CDR3 protein: CASSSMGLNTEAFF
CDR3 DNA: TGCGCCAGCAGCTCGATGGGGTTAAACACTGAAGCTTTCTTT

J gene: TRBJ2-7
clone size: few
V gene: TRBV28
D gene: TRBD1
CDR3 protein: CASSAPGQGAYEQYF
CDR3 DNA: TGTGCCAGCAGTGCTCCCGGACAGGGGGCCTACGAGCAGTACTTC

J gene: TRBJ2-4
clone size: NA
V gene: TRBV4-1
D gene: NA
CDR3 protein: CASSQDLHPDSAKNIQYF
CDR3 DNA: TGCGCCAGCAGCCAAGATCTACACCCCGATTCGGCCAAAAACATTCAGTACTTC

J gene: TRBJ1-1
clone size: few
V gene: TRBV21-1
D gene: NA
CDR3 protein: CASSKIDPYSLGDTEAFF
CDR3 DNA: TGTGCCAGCAGCAAAATTGACCCCTACAGTCTGGGGGACACTGAAGCTTTCTTT

J gene: TRBJ1-4
clone size: many
V gene: TRBV7-9
D gene: TRBD1
CDR3 protein: CASSPGTDNEKLFF
CDR3 DNA: TGTGCCAGCAGCCCCGGGACAGATAATGAAAAACTGTTTTTT

J gene: TRBJ2-4
clone size: NA
V gene: TRBV7-2
D gene: TRBD1
CDR3 protein: CASSLTGKGNIQYF
CDR3 DNA: TGTGCCAGCAGCTTGACAGGGAAAGGAAACATTCAGTACTTC

J gene: TRBJ1-2
clone size: NA
V gene: TRBV29-1
D gene: NA
CDR3 protein: CSVSTENYGYTF
CDR3 DNA: TGCAGCGTGTCGACAGAAAACTATGGCTACACCTTC

J gene: TRBJ2-3
clone size: NA
V gene: TRBV28
D gene: TRBD2
CDR3 protein: CASSDTSGRDLVTDTQYF
CDR3 DNA: TGTGCCAGCAGTGACACTAGCGGGAGGGATCTTGTGACAGATACGCAGTATTTT

J gene: TRBJ1-1
clone size: few
V gene: TRBV28
D gene: TRBD1
CDR3 protein: CASSLPVVPGGSEAFF
CDR3 DNA: TGTGCCAGCAGTTTACCGGTGGTACCAGGGGGATCTGAAGCTTTCTTT

J gene: TRBJ2-1
clone size: NA
V gene: TRBV4-3
D gene: TRBD2
CDR3 protein: CASSQGSGSTNEQFF
CDR3 DNA: TGCGCCAGCAGCCAAGGTAGCGGGAGTACCAATGAGCAGTTCTTC

J gene: TRBJ2-5
clone size: few
V gene: TRBV7-8
D gene: NA
CDR3 protein: CASSLGTAKETQYF
CDR3 DNA: TGTGCCAGCAGCTTAGGGACAGCTAAAGAGACCCAGTACTTC

J gene: TRBJ2-1
clone size: NA
V gene: TRBV15
D gene: TRBD2
CDR3 protein: CATSRGIAGGSYNEQFF
CDR3 DNA: TGTGCCACCAGCAGAGGGATAGCGGGAGGGTCCTACAATGAGCAGTTCTTC

J gene: TRBJ1-3
clone size: NA
V gene: TRBV2
D gene: TRBD1
CDR3 protein: CASSADRGRNTIYF
CDR3 DNA: TGTGCCAGCAGTGCCGACAGGGGGAGAAACACCATATATTTT

J gene: TRBJ2-4
clone size: NA
V gene: TRBV28
D gene: NA
CDR3 protein: CASSLSRTQNIQYF
CDR3 DNA: TGTGCCAGCAGTTTAAGTAGAACCCAAAACATTCAGTACTTC

J gene: TRBJ2-3
clone size: NA
V gene: TRBV5-1
D gene: TRBD1
CDR3 protein: CASSNKIPGQGATDTQYF
CDR3 DNA: TGCGCCAGCAGCAACAAAATACCGGGACAGGGGGCAACAGATACGCAGTATTTT

J gene: TRBJ2-5
clone size: NA
V gene: TRBV20-1
D gene: NA
CDR3 protein: CSARDRTRVQETQYF
CDR3 DNA: TGCAGTGCTAGAGATAGAACTAGAGTCCAAGAGACCCAGTACTTC

J gene: TRBJ2-1
clone size: few
V gene: TRBV24-1
D gene: TRBD1
CDR3 protein: CATSDLGTGAYNEQFF
CDR3 DNA: TGTGCCACCAGTGATTTAGGGACAGGGGCCTACAATGAGCAGTTCTTC

J gene: TRBJ1-4
clone size: NA
V gene: TRBV24-1
D gene: NA
CDR3 protein: CATSDETRDTAIPTNEKLFF
CDR3 DNA: TGTGCCACCAGTGATGAAACCCGGGACACCGCTATTCCAACTAATGAAAAACTGTTTTTT

J gene: TRBJ1-2
clone size: few
V gene: TRBV11-2
D gene: TRBD1
CDR3 protein: CASSPLTGAWDGYTF
CDR3 DNA: TGTGCCAGCAGCCCATTGACAGGGGCCTGGGATGGCTACACCTTC

J gene: TRBJ2-1
clone size: NA
V gene: TRBV7-9
D gene: NA
CDR3 protein: CASSRVGAKDNEQFF
CDR3 DNA: TGTGCCAGCAGCCGCGTAGGGGCAAAGGACAATGAGCAGTTCTTC

J gene: TRBJ1-1
clone size: few
V gene: TRBV12-3/TRBV12-4
D gene: TRBD1
CDR3 protein: CASSLFMGQGDTEAFF
CDR3 DNA: TGTGCCAGCAGTTTATTTATGGGACAGGGGGACACTGAAGCTTTCTTT

J gene: TRBJ1-1
clone size: few
V gene: TRBV20-1
D gene: NA
CDR3 protein: CSARDSGGRDTEAFF
CDR3 DNA: TGCAGTGCTAGAGATAGTGGGGGGAGAGACACTGAAGCTTTCTTT

J gene: TRBJ1-1
clone size: few
V gene: TRBV5-1
D gene: TRBD1
CDR3 protein: CASSLGQVLGTEAFF
CDR3 DNA: TGCGCCAGCAGCCTAGGACAGGTCCTAGGCACTGAAGCTTTCTTT